Below, 4 T cell receptor beta chains from the same sample are listed, as sequenced in a study of CD8+ T cells in alopecia areata (dated 2018 in TCRdb). In the paper's terms, the treatment or condition label means: oral pan-JAK inhibitor, 5-10 mg twice daily. Libraries were constructed by the immunoSEQ multiplex PCR assay. RNA was extracted from all samples and reverse transcribed into cDNA, which served as template for TCR sequencing. TCRdb limited this immuneACCESS table to in-frame rearrangements with V and J called. A share of clones is missing; checked studies link under half to unresolved V genes, and the rest is unexplained. Within this sample are about 190,000 clones, with more than 55% of them counted one time only. Approximately 1.3% of the sample is taken by the ten largest. The sample here was CD4+ T cells sorted from blood, taken around week 49, from a patient treated with tofacitinib. Source of these receptors: a human donor with alopecia areata.

In this sample, this clone turned up a few times. The V and J genes are TRBV29-1 and TRBJ2-3; maybe TRBD2 (5 bases). CDR3 length: 13 amino acids. Germline V gene lookup returns CDR1 SQVTM and CDR2 ANQGSEA. V lost 4 bases and J lost 6, with 14 bases in between. CDR3 amino acids: CSVARGRMDTQYF. CDR3 in DNA: TGCAGCGTTGCGCGAGGGCGAATGGATACGCAGTATTTT.

The chain links TRBV28 to TRBJ2-7; 9 bases are shared with TRBD1. J was trimmed by 6 bases and V by 6 bases; bases with no gene match: 9. The CDR3 runs to 14 residues. In germline, CDR1 is MDHEN, CDR2 SYDVKM. The CDR3 bases are TGTGCCAGCAGGTTACCGGGACAGGGTCCCGAGCAGTACTTC. Its translation: CASRLPGQGPEQYF.

The V call is TRBV7-3, the J call TRBJ2-1; 10 bases are a match to TRBD2. Germline V lookup: CDR1 SGHTA, CDR2 FQGTGA. V shed 4 bases and J 8 bases; nucleotides not matched to a gene: 8. CDR3 length equals 15 residues. The CDR3 sequence: CASSSAGLAGDEQFF. DNA of the CDR3: TGTGCCAGCAGCTCAGCGGGGCTAGCGGGGGATGAGCAGTTCTTC.

The chain carries TRBV29-1 and TRBJ1-2; no definite D call. In germline, CDR1 is SQVTM, CDR2 ANQGSEA. The CDR3 extends over 13 amino acids. Trimming pared 7 bases from V and 4 bases from J, leaving 16 bases between. Here the CDR3 reads CSATSGDGYGYTF. CDR3 in DNA: TGCAGCGCAACGAGCGGGGATGGCTATGGCTACACCTTC.